The 24 T cell receptor beta chains given below trace back to one sample, sequenced in a study of control samples from healthy donors and cancer patients. Profiling relied on immunoSEQ multiplex PCR, and the TCRdb table lists in-frame clones only, not all of them. The sample yields roughly 120,000 clones, nearly 90% seen once. The specimen was blood. The source is a man over 45 in good health.

This chain uses TRBV2 with TRBJ2-1; D gene unclear. The germline gives CDR1 SNHLY, CDR2 FYNNEI. The CDR3 totals 11 residues. The germline V and J ends were trimmed by 4 bases and 9 bases, with 7 bases remaining between them. The CDR3 loop reads CASSGRIEQFF. CDR3 nucleotides: TGTGCCAGCAGTGGTCGGATTGAGCAGTTCTTC.

This chain joins TRBV2 and TRBJ2-5, with TRBD2 as a possible D gene (5 bases). Trimming removed 3 bases at V and 5 bases at J, with 19 bases between. Germline CDR1 and CDR2: SNHLY and FYNNEI. This CDR3 is built from 16 residues. DNA for the CDR3: TGTGCCAGCAGTGAGATCAGGCAGGCCCGGGGTGAGACCCAGTACTTC. Amino acids: CASSEIRQARGETQYF.

This chain uses TRBV5-1 with TRBJ1-2, with a tentative D call TRBD1 (6 bases). The CDR3 runs to 16 residues. CDR1 is SGHRS and CDR2 is YFSETQ in the germline V gene. V lost 5 bases and J lost 0, with 17 bases in between. This CDR3 is CASSGLQEGANYGYTF. CDR3 in DNA: TGCGCCAGCAGTGGTTTACAGGAGGGGGCTAACTATGGCTACACCTTC.

The chain links TRBV15 to TRBJ1-6; D remains ambiguous. This CDR3 is 13 amino acids long. The V end was cut by 4 bases, the J end by 15 bases, with 16 bases between. The germline CDR1 and CDR2 sequences are LNHNV and YYDKDF (reference sequence). This CDR3 is CATSNLGGGGLHF. The CDR3 region has the DNA TGTGCCACCAGCAACCTGGGAGGAGGTGGCCTCCACTTT.

The chain has TRBV6-5 and TRBJ2-2; the match to TRBD1 covers 11 bases. V was clipped by 4 bases and J by 4 bases; unmatched bases: 2. The CDR3 totals 15 residues. Germline CDR1 MNHEY, CDR2 SVGAGI. The CDR3 sequence is CASSWDRGITGELFF. CDR3 sequence (DNA): TGTGCCAGCAGTTGGGACAGGGGGATCACCGGGGAGCTGTTTTTT.

The chain couples TRBV2 to TRBJ2-1; no definite D call. The V gene's germline CDR1 is SNHLY and CDR2 FYNNEI. V lost 5 bases and J 8 bases, leaving 7 bases between the germline ends. This CDR3 region has 11 residues. The CDR3 DNA sequence: TGTGCCAGCAGTTATAGGGATGAGCAGTTCTTC. It codes for CASSYRDEQFF.

The chain employs TRBV3-1 (or the pseudogene TRBV3-2) and TRBJ2-7; D ambiguous. Per germline, CDR1 LGHDT and CDR2 YNNKEL (reference sequence). Trimming took off 0 bases at V and 1 base at J, with 13 bases between the two ends. The CDR3 spans 16 residues. The CDR3 nucleotides are TGTGCCAGCAGCCAAGATAGGCCTAGATCTTCCTACGAGCAGTACTTC. It specifies CASSQDRPRSSYEQYF.

The V call is TRBV19, the J call TRBJ1-2, with TRBD1 as a possible D gene (5 bases). There are 14 residues in the CDR3. Germline V gene sequence: CDR1 LNHDA, CDR2 SQIVND (reference sequence). The V end was cut by 9 bases, the J end by 6 bases, with 20 bases between. The CDR3: CASINLGREDGYTF. CDR3 in DNA: TGTGCCAGCATAAACCTCGGCAGGGAGGATGGCTACACCTTC.

The chain's CDR3 is CASSEYSGLNYGYTF. The CDR3 bases are TGTGCCAGCAGTGAATACTCGGGGCTGAACTATGGCTACACCTTC. The V and J genes are TRBV6-1 and TRBJ1-2, with D possibly matching TRBD1 (5 bases). This CDR3 is 15 amino acids long. Germline V CDR1 and CDR2: MNHNS, SASEGT. V was shortened by 2 bases and J by 2 bases, with 12 bases between the two germline ends.

This sequence joins TRBV24-1 and TRBJ2-7; D is undetermined. CDR3 length: 12 amino acids. Trimming took off 0 bases at V and 5 bases at J, with 4 bases between the two ends. CDR1 and CDR2 (germline): KGHDR, SFDVKD. CDR3 amino acids: CATSDLLDEQYF. CDR3 in DNA: TGTGCCACCAGTGATTTGCTAGACGAGCAGTACTTC.

V is TRBV5-1 and J is TRBJ2-7, with TRBD1 matching over 9 bases. The V gene's germline CDR1 is SGHRS and CDR2 YFSETQ. The CDR3 consists of 17 residues. V gave up 4 bases and J gave up 0 bases; unmatched junction bases: 11. For the CDR3, the DNA is TGCGCCAGCAGCGCCCGGGACAGGGCCTTTTCCTCCTACGAGCAGTACTTC. It specifies CASSARDRAFSSYEQYF.

This clone was observed once. The gene calls are TRBV4-2 and TRBJ1-1; no firm D call. CDR1 is LGHNA, CDR2 YNFKEQ, per germline. This CDR3 spans 14 amino acids. V was pared by 0 bases and J by 3 bases, with 8 bases between. The DNA for the CDR3 is TGTGCCAGCAGCCAAGATACAAGCCACACTGAAGCTTTCTTT. Encoded protein: CASSQDTSHTEAFF.

The V and J genes are TRBV5-1 and TRBJ2-3; either TRBD1 or TRBD2 may supply D (5 bases each). Germline V gene lookup returns CDR1 SGHRS and CDR2 YFSETQ. V was shortened by 2 bases and J by 2 bases, with 15 bases between the two germline ends. There are 16 residues in the CDR3. The DNA for the CDR3 is TGCGCCAGCAGCTTCGGCGGATGGGGGTACACAGATACGCAGTATTTT. This sequence encodes CASSFGGWGYTDTQYF.

This chain uses TRBV11-2 with TRBJ2-7, with D unresolved. Germline V gene lookup returns CDR1 SGHAT and CDR2 FQNNGV. The ends were cut back, 1 base at V and 0 bases at J, with 13 bases in the middle. The CDR3 extends over 16 amino acids. CDR3 in amino acids: CASSLAPIQSSYEQYF. For the CDR3, the DNA is TGTGCCAGCAGCTTAGCTCCCATTCAGAGCTCCTACGAGCAGTACTTC.

This clone came up a few times. The chain carries TRBV30 and TRBJ1-1; no reliable D call. V lost 3 bases and J lost 0, with 8 bases in between. Germline-derived CDR1 and CDR2 are GTSNPN and SVGIG (reference sequence). There are 13 residues in the CDR3. The CDR3 region has the DNA TGTGCCTGGAGGGAGGGAATGAACACTGAAGCTTTCTTT. This translates into CAWREGMNTEAFF.

This sequence joins TRBV5-1 and TRBJ2-6; tentatively, D is TRBD1 or TRBD2 (6 bases each). Trimming left V 2 bases short and J 0 bases short, with 12 bases between. The V gene's germline CDR1 is SGHRS and CDR2 YFSETQ. The CDR3 is 17 residues long. The CDR3 DNA sequence: TGCGCCAGCAGCTTAGGGGGGCGCATCTCTGGGGCCAACGTCCTGACTTTC. It codes for CASSLGGRISGANVLTF. The full variable domain, its missing parts supplied by reference TRBV5-1 and TRBJ2-6, is KAGVTQTPRYLIKTRGQQVTLSCSPISGHRSVSWYQQTPGQGLQFLFEYFSETQRNKGNFPGRFSGRQFSNSRSEMNVSTLELGDSALYLCASSLGGRISGANVLTFGAGSRLTVL.

V usage is TRBV28 and J usage is TRBJ1-1, with no clear D. The ends were cut back, 6 bases at V and 6 bases at J, with 11 bases in the middle. The CDR3 consists of 12 residues. The germline V gene encodes CDR1 MDHEN and CDR2 SYDVKM. CDR3 nucleotide sequence: TGTGCCAGCAGCCAACTTCAAGCTGAAGCTTTCTTT. Its protein is CASSQLQAEAFF.

CDR3 loop: CASSLVRGNTEAFF. CDR3 in DNA: TGTGCCAGCAGTTTAGTTAGGGGGAACACTGAAGCTTTCTTT. The J gene is TRBJ1-1, the V gene TRBV28; D may be TRBD1 (5 bases). The germline V gene encodes CDR1 MDHEN and CDR2 SYDVKM. V dropped 2 bases and J dropped 1 base, with 8 bases sitting between them. The CDR3 runs 14 residues.

This clone appeared a few times. The chain carries TRBV19 and TRBJ2-2; the match to TRBD1 covers 7 bases. The CDR3 has 20 residues. V trimming: 0 bases; J trimming: 0 bases; junction bases outside the gene matches: 13. CDR1 and CDR2 from the germline V gene are LNHDA and SQIVND (reference sequence). For the CDR3, the DNA is TGTGCCAGTAGTATAGACTTCCTCATGGACAGGCGGGCGAACACCGGGGAGCTGTTTTTT. It codes for CASSIDFLMDRRANTGELFF.

The gene calls are TRBV6-5 and TRBJ1-2; D uncertain. With 7 bases removed from V and 4 bases from J, the gap between germline ends came to 10 bases. This CDR3 is built from 12 residues. Germline V CDR1 and CDR2: MNHEY, SVGAGI. The CDR3 DNA is TGTGCCAGCAAAGGGAATACCTATGGCTACACCTTC. It codes for CASKGNTYGYTF.

About this clone itself: This sample includes further DNA sequences coding for the same CDR3. V usage is TRBV4-1 and J usage is TRBJ2-1, with 11 nucleotides matching TRBD2. Trimming at V came to 4 bases and at J to 8 bases, leaving 7 bases not matched to a gene. The CDR3 totals 15 residues. Germline lookup yields CDR1 MGHRA and CDR2 YSYEKL. This chain's CDR3 is CASSLNSGGADEQFF. The CDR3 nucleotides read TGCGCCAGCAGCCTTAATAGCGGGGGGGCGGATGAGCAGTTCTTC.

The chain links TRBV24-1 to TRBJ2-5, with 14 bases that match TRBD2. Trimming took 4 bases from V and 4 from J; bases not matched to a gene: 7. Looked up from germline, CDR1 is KGHDR and CDR2 is SFDVKD. The CDR3 is made up of 17 amino acids. The CDR3 spells CATSDLGTSGGSETQYF. In DNA, the CDR3 is TGTGCCACCAGTGACCTAGGGACTAGCGGGGGTTCAGAGACCCAGTACTTC.

The genes are TRBV7-2 and TRBJ2-5; the D is unclear. Per germline, CDR1 SGHTA and CDR2 FQGNSA. Trimming cost V 2 bases and J 1 base, with 14 bases left between them. The CDR3 totals 16 residues. The CDR3 loop reads CASSLQPARTQETQYF. The DNA of the CDR3 is TGTGCCAGCAGCTTACAGCCCGCCCGGACCCAAGAGACCCAGTACTTC.

This clone has a single count. This chain connects TRBV7-9 to TRBJ1-2; D may be TRBD1 (5 bases). The CDR3 loop spans 16 amino acids. Germline CDR1 and CDR2: SEHNR and FQNEAQ (reference sequence). The germline V and J ends were trimmed by 4 bases and 4 bases, with 19 bases remaining between them. The CDR3, as DNA: TGTGCCAGCAGCTCTGTCGGCGTCAGGGACCTCTATGGCTACACCTTC. Its protein is CASSSVGVRDLYGYTF. Together with reference TRBV7-9 and TRBJ1-2, the CDR3 gives the full variable domain: DTGVSQNPRHKITKRGQNVTFRCDPISEHNRLYWYRQTLGQGPEFLTYFQNEAQLEKSRLLSDRFSAERPKGSFSTLEIQRTEQGDSAMYLCASSSVGVRDLYGYTFGSGTRLTVV.